The 25 T cell receptor beta chains given below trace back to one sample, sequenced in a study of blood T cell repertoires in COVID-19. TCRdb's copy holds only in-frame clones and misses some; the assay was immunoSEQ multiplex PCR. The data hold 170,000 or so clones, with about 88% observed a single time. Material for sequencing was peripheral blood. Receptor source: a man in his sixties with COVID-19, enrolled during active disease.

CDR3 nucleotide sequence: TGCGCCAGCAGCTTGATACAGACTAACTATGGCTACACCTTC. It encodes CASSLIQTNYGYTF. This chain connects TRBV5-1 to TRBJ1-2; D remains ambiguous. The CDR3 length is 14 residues. The germline gives CDR1 SGHRS, CDR2 YFSETQ. V lost 1 base to trimming and J lost 0 bases, with 7 bases between them.

The chain has TRBV10-2 and TRBJ1-5, with D perhaps TRBD1 (6 bases). V gave up 8 bases and J gave up 5 bases, with 25 bases separating them. Germline V gives CDR1 WSHSY, CDR2 SAAADI. This CDR3 is 17 amino acids long. CDR3 nucleotides: TGCGCCAGCGGCCGACAGGCTCGATACGATGATGATCAGCCCCAGCATTTT. Its protein is CASGRQARYDDDQPQHF.

The chain employs TRBV2 and TRBJ1-4, with TRBD1 matching 7 bases. Germline values: CDR1 SNHLY, CDR2 FYNNEI. The ends lost 7 bases at V and 3 bases at J; junction bases unmatched: 8. The CDR3 has 15 residues. The CDR3 loop reads CASMRGQSSNEKLFF. The DNA for the CDR3 is TGTGCCAGCATGAGGGGGCAGAGTTCTAATGAAAAACTGTTTTTT.

V is TRBV9 and J is TRBJ2-2; D may be TRBD2 (5 bases). V lost 0 bases to trimming and J lost 0 bases, with 15 bases between them. The V gene's germline CDR1 is SGDLS and CDR2 YYNGEE. This CDR3 has 18 residues. This CDR3 reads CASSVGAHGSSNTGELFF. CDR3 bases: TGTGCCAGCAGCGTAGGGGCCCATGGGAGCTCGAACACCGGGGAGCTGTTTTTT.

The chain employs TRBV27 and TRBJ1-5; 10 nucleotides agree with TRBD1. This CDR3 is built from 15 residues. The trim removed 0 bases at V and 7 bases at J, leaving 3 bases unmatched. Germline assignment: CDR1 MNHEY and CDR2 SMNVEV (reference sequence). The CDR3 DNA follows: TGTGCCAGCAGTTTATCAAGGACAGGGGGACAGCCCCAGCATTTT. Amino acid sequence: CASSLSRTGGQPQHF.

This chain uses TRBV6-6 with TRBJ2-5, with 8 bases fitting TRBD2. This CDR3 has 15 amino acids. The junction had 8 bases not matched to a gene; V was cut back by 4 bases and J by 4 bases. CDR1 is MNHNY, CDR2 SVGAGI, per germline (reference sequence). The CDR3 sequence: CASSSLGGVRETQYF. The CDR3 nucleotides read TGTGCCAGCAGTTCCCTCGGGGGGGTCAGAGAGACCCAGTACTTC.

CDR3 bases: TGTGCCAGCAACGAGGGTGGTTATTCACCCCTCCACTTT. Translating it yields CASNEGGYSPLHF. The chain carries TRBV5-5 and TRBJ1-6; D call uncertain. V lost 6 bases, J lost 8 bases, and 12 bases lay in between. The CDR3 consists of 13 residues. Per the germline V gene, CDR1 is SGHKS and CDR2 is YYEKEE (reference sequence).

This clone was observed a few times. The chain combines TRBV25-1 with TRBJ2-2, with TRBD1 identical over 9 bases. This CDR3 spans 17 amino acids. The ends lost 4 bases at V and 7 bases at J; junction bases unmatched: 13. Germline lookup yields CDR1 MGHDK and CDR2 SYGVNS. CDR3 in DNA: TGTGCCAGCAGTGTAACTGCCGGGACAGGGACCGACGGGGAGCTGTTTTTT. It specifies CASSVTAGTGTDGELFF.

The table lists this clone with a few counts. The V and J genes are TRBV10-3 and TRBJ1-4; 10 nucleotides line up with TRBD1. This CDR3 is 15 amino acids long. CDR1 ENHRY and CDR2 SYGVKD come from the germline V gene. V lost 4 bases to trimming and J lost 9 bases; unmatched junction nucleotides: 8. Here the CDR3 reads CAISAGTGEAKKLFF. Here the CDR3 DNA reads TGTGCCATCAGTGCCGGGACAGGGGAGGCGAAAAAACTGTTTTTT.

The chain joins TRBV5-1 to TRBJ1-1; TRBD1 matches 9 bases. The CDR3 has 13 amino acids. The J segment lost 4 bases and the V segment lost 4 bases, leaving 2 bases of the junction unmatched. The germline V gene has CDR1 SGHRS and CDR2 YFSETQ. The CDR3 DNA is TGCGCCAGCAGCCTGGACAGGGGCACTGAAGCTTTCTTT. This encodes CASSLDRGTEAFF.

The chain employs TRBV3-1 (or the pseudogene TRBV3-2) and TRBJ2-2, with 14 bases matching TRBD2. The CDR3 totals 19 residues. Germline-derived CDR1 and CDR2 are LGHDT and YNNKEL (reference sequence). J was trimmed by 6 bases and V by 1 base; bases with no gene match: 10. CDR3 protein: CASSQVGTSGGGPAGELFF. CDR3 bases: TGTGCCAGCAGCCAAGTCGGGACTAGCGGGGGAGGGCCGGCCGGGGAGCTGTTTTTT.

This rearrangement joins TRBV30 to TRBJ2-5; D is uncertain. The CDR3 has 12 residues. V was trimmed by 1 base and J by 2 bases, leaving 5 bases between them. Germline lookup yields CDR1 GTSNPN and CDR2 SVGIG (reference sequence). The CDR3 here is CAWSALQETQYF. The DNA for the CDR3 is TGTGCCTGGAGTGCCCTACAAGAGACCCAGTACTTC.

V and J are TRBV6-1 and TRBJ2-2, with a tentative D call TRBD1 (5 bases). There are 18 residues in the CDR3. The V end lost 1 base, the J end lost 0 bases, and 15 bases lay between the germline ends. CDR1 and CDR2 (germline): MNHNS, SASEGT. CDR3 DNA sequence: TGTGCCAGCAGTGAAGAAACCAGAGCAGGGCCGAACACCGGGGAGCTGTTTTTT. This translates into CASSEETRAGPNTGELFF.

The CDR3 sequence: CASRLRTSGSVREQYF. The CDR3 bases are TGCGCCAGCAGACTGCGGACTAGCGGGAGTGTTAGGGAGCAGTACTTC. The V and J genes are TRBV5-1 and TRBJ2-7; 13 bases align to TRBD2. This CDR3 contains 16 residues. The V gene end was trimmed by 5 bases and the J gene end by 7 bases; junction bases not matched to a gene: 12. The germline CDR1 and CDR2 sequences are SGHRS and YFSETQ. The full variable domain, completed using reference TRBV5-1 and TRBJ2-7, is KAGVTQTPRYLIKTRGQQVTLSCSPISGHRSVSWYQQTPGQGLQFLFEYFSETQRNKGNFPGRFSGRQFSNSRSEMNVSTLELGDSALYLCASRLRTSGSVREQYFGPGTRLTVT.

The chain couples TRBV19 to TRBJ1-1; D not resolved. Trimming took off 0 bases at V and 1 base at J, with 9 bases between the two ends. The CDR3 has 15 amino acids. The germline V gene encodes CDR1 LNHDA and CDR2 SQIVND (reference sequence). CDR3 region: CASSIDRRQNTEAFF. The CDR3 region has the DNA TGTGCCAGTAGTATAGATCGGCGGCAGAACACTGAAGCTTTCTTT.

This clone was picked up one time. The chain recombines TRBV7-9 with TRBJ2-3; D is unresolved. The CDR3 covers 15 residues. V was clipped by 0 bases and J by 2 bases, with 9 bases between them. Germline assignment: CDR1 SEHNR and CDR2 FQNEAQ (reference sequence). CDR3 protein: CASSLAGDNTDTQYF. The CDR3 bases are TGTGCCAGCAGCTTAGCTGGTGACAACACAGATACGCAGTATTTT.

The V gene is TRBV28, the J gene TRBJ1-2; TRBD1 might be the D (6 bases). Germline V gene lookup returns CDR1 MDHEN and CDR2 SYDVKM. The V end lost 7 bases, the J end lost 2 bases, and 17 bases lay between the germline ends. The CDR3 is made up of 15 amino acids. The chain's CDR3 is CASTSPTGSNYGYTF. For the CDR3, the DNA is TGTGCCAGCACCTCCCCCACAGGGTCGAACTATGGCTACACCTTC.

This clone has only one observation. This rearrangement joins TRBV5-6 to TRBJ2-4; a weak D match, TRBD2 (5 bases). This CDR3 is built from 15 residues. Germline-derived CDR1 and CDR2 are SGHDT and YYEEEE. Trimming cost V 0 bases and J 1 base, with 8 bases left between them. The CDR3, as DNA: TGTGCCAGCAGCTTGGTAGGACTCGCCAAAAACATTCAGTACTTC. It encodes CASSLVGLAKNIQYF.

The rearrangement joins TRBV19 to TRBJ2-7; 8 nucleotides match TRBD1. J gave up 5 bases and V 8 bases, and 5 bases lay outside the gene matches. The CDR3 sequence is 12 residues long. In germline, CDR1 is LNHDA, CDR2 SQIVND (reference sequence). CDR3 DNA sequence: TGTGCCAGTGGTGACAGGGGTCACGAGCAGTACTTC. Encoded protein: CASGDRGHEQYF.

The chain combines TRBV18 with TRBJ1-6, with 9 nucleotides matching TRBD1. Germline lookup yields CDR1 KGHSH and CDR2 LQKENI. CDR3 length equals 15 residues. Trimming took 5 bases from V and 6 from J; bases not matched to a gene: 5. For the CDR3, the DNA is TGTGCCAGCTCAGTCGGGACAGGGCGTAATTCACCCCTCCACTTT. This gives the protein CASSVGTGRNSPLHF. Full variable domain (outside the CDR3, taken from reference TRBV18 and TRBJ1-6): NAGVMQNPRHLVRRRGQEARLRCSPMKGHSHVYWYRQLPEEGLKFMVYLQKENIIDESGMPKERFSAEFPKEGPSILRIQQVVRGDSAAYFCASSVGTGRNSPLHFGNGTRLTVT.

This clone was recorded once. The V and J genes are TRBV27 and TRBJ2-7, with D perhaps matching TRBD2 (6 bases). Deletions cut 4 bases from V and 6 bases from J, with 16 bases between. CDR3 length: 14 residues. The germline V gene encodes CDR1 MNHEY and CDR2 SMNVEV (reference sequence). The CDR3 nucleotides read TGTGCCAGCAGTTCGATAACTAGCCGTGGCGAGCAGTACTTC. It translates to CASSSITSRGEQYF.

This chain joins TRBV7-2 and TRBJ2-5, with a possible D match to TRBD1 (6 bases). CDR3 length: 13 amino acids. CDR1 and CDR2 (germline): SGHTA, FQGNSA. Trimming left V 5 bases short and J 2 bases short, with 9 bases between. This CDR3 reads CASSRTAQETQYF. CDR3 DNA: TGTGCCAGCAGCCGGACAGCTCAAGAGACCCAGTACTTC.

This clone was counted only a few times. The chain uses TRBV7-9 and TRBJ2-1; 9 bases match TRBD2. Germline V gene data show CDR1 as SEHNR and CDR2 as FQNEAQ (reference sequence). The CDR3 is 17 residues long. V lost 8 bases to trimming and J lost 7 bases; unmatched junction nucleotides: 18. CDR3 nucleotides: TGTGCCAGCGAAGGTGGGAAGCGGGGGGAGTTTATGAATGAGCAGTTCTTC. This sequence encodes CASEGGKRGEFMNEQFF.

The chain joins TRBV11-3 to TRBJ2-7, with 10 bases aligning to TRBD1. CDR1 and CDR2 (germline): SGHNT, YENEEA. J was trimmed by 5 bases and V by 3 bases; bases with no gene match: 7. The CDR3 consists of 15 residues. The CDR3 bases are TGTGCCAGCAGCTTTCCGGGACAGGGGTCCCACGAGCAGTACTTC. Encoded protein: CASSFPGQGSHEQYF.

This chain links TRBV3-1 (or the pseudogene TRBV3-2) with TRBJ1-6, with 7 bases lining up with TRBD1. V lost 4 bases and J lost 9; bases outside the gene matches: 6. CDR3 length: 14 residues. Germline CDR1 LGHDT, CDR2 YNNKEL (reference sequence). As DNA, the CDR3 is TGTGCCAGCAGCCTGACAGGGTTGGGTTCACCCCTCCACTTT. As protein: CASSLTGLGSPLHF.